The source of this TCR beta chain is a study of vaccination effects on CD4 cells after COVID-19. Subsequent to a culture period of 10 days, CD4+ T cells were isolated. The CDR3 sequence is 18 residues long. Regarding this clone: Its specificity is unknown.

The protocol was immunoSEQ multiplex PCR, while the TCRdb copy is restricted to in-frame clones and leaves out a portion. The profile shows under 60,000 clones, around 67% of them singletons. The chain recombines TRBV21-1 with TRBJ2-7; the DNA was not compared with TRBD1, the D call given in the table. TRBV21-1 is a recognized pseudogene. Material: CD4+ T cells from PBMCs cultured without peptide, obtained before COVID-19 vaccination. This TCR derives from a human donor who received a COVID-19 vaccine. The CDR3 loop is CASSTLGQAIRVYYEQYF. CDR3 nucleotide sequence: TGTGCCAGCAGCACCTTGGGACAGGCCATAAGGGTCTACTACGAGCAGTACTTC.